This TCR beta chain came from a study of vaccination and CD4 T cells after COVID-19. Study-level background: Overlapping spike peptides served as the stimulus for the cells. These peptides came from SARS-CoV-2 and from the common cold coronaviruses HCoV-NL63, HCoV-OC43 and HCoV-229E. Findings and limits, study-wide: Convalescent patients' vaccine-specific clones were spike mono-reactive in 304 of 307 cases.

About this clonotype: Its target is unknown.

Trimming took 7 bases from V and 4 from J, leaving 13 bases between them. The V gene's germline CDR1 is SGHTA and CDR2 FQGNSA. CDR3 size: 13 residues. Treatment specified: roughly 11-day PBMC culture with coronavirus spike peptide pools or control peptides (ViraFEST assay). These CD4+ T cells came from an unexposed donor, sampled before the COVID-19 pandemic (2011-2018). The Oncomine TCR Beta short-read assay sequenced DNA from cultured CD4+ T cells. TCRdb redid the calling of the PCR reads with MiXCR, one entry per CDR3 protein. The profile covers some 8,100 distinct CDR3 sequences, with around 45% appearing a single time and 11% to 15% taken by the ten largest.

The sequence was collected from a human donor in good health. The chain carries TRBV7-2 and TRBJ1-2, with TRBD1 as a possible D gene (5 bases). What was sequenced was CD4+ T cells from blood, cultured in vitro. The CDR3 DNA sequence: TGTGCCAGCACTCCCGACAGTAGCTATGGCTACACCTTC. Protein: CASTPDSSYGYTF.